These T cell receptor beta chains were read from a single sample in a study of T-cell memory formation after mild COVID-19. TCRdb processed the 5' RACE reads anew with MiXCR; each CDR3 protein has one entry. Of around 30,000 distinct CDR3 sequences listed, around 12% were seen once; the top ten hold roughly 15%. Sample: PBMCs or a T cell subset sorted from them (not recorded which). These receptors came from an adult woman who had mild COVID-19 (a few samples of this study predate the infection). Cell type and time point are not known. CDR3s include the opening cysteine and the closing phenylalanine or tryptophan. A D gene is named only where the DNA matches it firmly. Expanded clones get a size class; other rows say once, few or many, or leave the size out.

clone_size: many
v_call: TRBV25-1
j_call: TRBJ2-3
d_call: -
cdr3_aa: CASSVPRNRNWGPSTDTQYF
cdr3_nt: TGTGCCAGCAGTGTCCCCAGGAACAGGAACTGGGGGCCCTCCACAGATACGCAGTATTTT

clone_size: many
v_call: TRBV24-1
j_call: TRBJ1-1
d_call: TRBD1
cdr3_aa: CATSDSGQGKTFF
cdr3_nt: TGTGCCACCAGTGATTCGGGACAGGGGAAAACTTTCTTT

clone_size: many
v_call: TRBV24-1
j_call: TRBJ2-3
d_call: -
cdr3_aa: CATSDLRGDGTDTQYF
cdr3_nt: TGTGCCACCAGTGATTTGCGGGGAGATGGCACAGATACGCAGTATTTT

clone_size: many
v_call: TRBV19
j_call: TRBJ1-2
d_call: TRBD1
cdr3_aa: CASSGPGGAGANYGYTF
cdr3_nt: TGTGCCAGTAGTGGACCAGGGGGCGCAGGAGCTAACTATGGCTACACCTTC

clone_size: many
v_call: TRBV6-2/TRBV6-3
j_call: TRBJ2-1
d_call: TRBD2
cdr3_aa: CASRIIGLAGDNEQFF
cdr3_nt: TGTGCCAGCAGAATAATAGGACTAGCAGGTGACAATGAGCAGTTCTTC

clone_size: many
v_call: TRBV12-5
j_call: TRBJ2-5
d_call: -
cdr3_aa: CASGLSTGAQYF
cdr3_nt: TGTGCTAGTGGTTTGTCTACAGGTGCCCAGTACTTC

clone_size: few
v_call: TRBV29-1
j_call: TRBJ2-2
d_call: TRBD2
cdr3_aa: CSVEASGRDTGELFF
cdr3_nt: TGCAGCGTTGAGGCTAGCGGGAGGGACACCGGGGAGCTGTTTTTT

clone_size: many
v_call: TRBV5-4
j_call: TRBJ1-1
d_call: -
cdr3_aa: CASSIRWGNTEAFF
cdr3_nt: TGTGCCAGCAGTATACGTTGGGGAAACACTGAAGCTTTCTTT

clone_size: many
v_call: TRBV5-1
j_call: TRBJ1-1
d_call: TRBD1
cdr3_aa: CASSSQGAMNTEAFF
cdr3_nt: TGCGCCAGCAGCTCACAGGGGGCGATGAACACTGAAGCTTTCTTT

clone_size: many
v_call: TRBV6-1
j_call: TRBJ1-1
d_call: -
cdr3_aa: CASPLGVRNTEAFF
cdr3_nt: TGTGCCAGCCCCTTGGGGGTCCGAAACACTGAAGCTTTCTTT

clone_size: -
v_call: TRBV6-5
j_call: TRBJ2-7
d_call: TRBD2
cdr3_aa: CASSAVGTSIYEQYF
cdr3_nt: TGTGCCAGCAGTGCGGTCGGGACTAGCATCTACGAGCAGTACTTC

clone_size: -
v_call: TRBV12-5
j_call: TRBJ1-1
d_call: -
cdr3_aa: CASGPDGRNTEAFF
cdr3_nt: TGTGCTAGTGGACCGGACGGGAGGAACACTGAAGCTTTCTTT

clone_size: many
v_call: TRBV10-2
j_call: TRBJ2-7
d_call: -
cdr3_aa: CASSPLGSYEQYF
cdr3_nt: TGCGCCAGCAGCCCCCTGGGCTCCTACGAGCAGTACTTC

clone_size: many
v_call: TRBV3-1
j_call: TRBJ1-6
d_call: -
cdr3_aa: CASSGVSPLHF
cdr3_nt: TGTGCCAGCAGCGGAGTATCACCCCTCCACTTT

clone_size: many
v_call: TRBV5-1
j_call: TRBJ2-1
d_call: TRBD2
cdr3_aa: CASSSGRTYNEQFF
cdr3_nt: TGCGCCAGCAGCAGCGGGAGAACCTACAATGAGCAGTTCTTC

clone_size: many
v_call: TRBV7-3
j_call: TRBJ2-1
d_call: -
cdr3_aa: CASSLQPYNEQFF
cdr3_nt: TGTGCCAGCAGCCTACAACCCTACAATGAGCAGTTCTTC

clone_size: -
v_call: TRBV12-3/TRBV12-4
j_call: TRBJ1-1
d_call: TRBD1
cdr3_aa: CASSLPGGTEAFF
cdr3_nt: TGTGCCAGCAGTTTACCAGGGGGGACTGAAGCTTTCTTT

clone_size: many
v_call: TRBV12-3/TRBV12-4
j_call: TRBJ2-5
d_call: -
cdr3_aa: CASSGLRVSQYF
cdr3_nt: TGTGCCAGCAGTGGACTAAGGGTATCTCAGTACTTC

clone_size: many
v_call: TRBV2
j_call: TRBJ2-3
d_call: TRBD2
cdr3_aa: CASRTTSWDTQYF
cdr3_nt: TGTGCCAGCAGGACGACTAGCTGGGATACGCAGTATTTT

clone_size: many
v_call: TRBV7-7
j_call: TRBJ2-3
d_call: TRBD2
cdr3_aa: CASSTSGGSTDTQYF
cdr3_nt: TGTGCCAGCAGCACTAGCGGGGGGAGCACAGATACGCAGTATTTT

clone_size: many
v_call: TRBV4-3
j_call: TRBJ2-1
d_call: -
cdr3_aa: CASSQEYGNLYNEQFF
cdr3_nt: TGCGCCAGCAGCCAAGAGTACGGGAATTTATACAATGAGCAGTTCTTC

clone_size: many
v_call: TRBV7-3
j_call: TRBJ2-7
d_call: TRBD1
cdr3_aa: CASSLSPPGTVDYEQYF
cdr3_nt: TGTGCCAGCAGCTTAAGTCCCCCCGGGACAGTAGACTACGAGCAGTACTTC

clone_size: many
v_call: TRBV20-1
j_call: TRBJ2-2
d_call: TRBD2
cdr3_aa: CSARSGGRSTGELFF
cdr3_nt: TGCAGTGCTAGGTCTGGCGGGAGGAGCACCGGGGAGCTGTTTTTT

clone_size: many
v_call: TRBV7-7
j_call: TRBJ2-1
d_call: -
cdr3_aa: CASSLNGGPNEQFF
cdr3_nt: TGTGCCAGCAGCTTAAATGGGGGCCCCAATGAGCAGTTCTTC

clone_size: many
v_call: TRBV7-6
j_call: TRBJ2-3
d_call: TRBD2
cdr3_aa: CASSSRLAGQNTDTQYF
cdr3_nt: TGTGCCAGCAGCTCCAGACTAGCGGGGCAGAACACAGATACGCAGTATTTT

clone_size: -
v_call: TRBV7-9
j_call: TRBJ2-1
d_call: -
cdr3_aa: CATDLRVGPAGNEQFF
cdr3_nt: TGTGCCACTGACCTGAGGGTGGGACCGGCCGGCAATGAGCAGTTCTTC

clone_size: many
v_call: TRBV4-1
j_call: TRBJ1-1
d_call: TRBD1
cdr3_aa: CASSQYSGTGGLSTEAFF
cdr3_nt: TGCGCCAGCAGCCAATACTCCGGGACAGGGGGCCTGAGCACTGAAGCTTTCTTT

clone_size: many
v_call: TRBV19
j_call: TRBJ1-1
d_call: -
cdr3_aa: CASSIGQGWGTEAFF
cdr3_nt: TGTGCCAGTAGTATAGGGCAGGGATGGGGCACTGAAGCTTTCTTT

clone_size: many
v_call: TRBV3-1
j_call: TRBJ1-2
d_call: -
cdr3_aa: CATHSGGNGYTF
cdr3_nt: TGTGCCACCCATTCTGGAGGGAATGGCTACACCTTC

clone_size: many
v_call: TRBV19
j_call: TRBJ2-1
d_call: -
cdr3_aa: CASSTRRGDNEQFF
cdr3_nt: TGTGCCAGTAGTACGAGGCGCGGGGACAATGAGCAGTTCTTC

clone_size: many
v_call: TRBV6-2/TRBV6-3
j_call: TRBJ2-2
d_call: -
cdr3_aa: CASSYLGGNTGELFF
cdr3_nt: TGTGCCAGCAGTTATCTGGGCGGAAACACCGGGGAGCTGTTTTTT

clone_size: many
v_call: TRBV19
j_call: TRBJ1-4
d_call: -
cdr3_aa: CASSSGPWDEKLFF
cdr3_nt: TGTGCCAGTAGCTCCGGGCCCTGGGATGAAAAACTGTTTTTT

clone_size: few
v_call: TRBV19
j_call: TRBJ1-1
d_call: -
cdr3_aa: CASSIGGILMNTEAFF
cdr3_nt: TGTGCCAGTAGTATAGGTGGGATACTCATGAACACTGAAGCTTTCTTT

clone_size: many
v_call: TRBV24-1
j_call: TRBJ2-1
d_call: TRBD1
cdr3_aa: CATSDPQGDGGSYNEQFF
cdr3_nt: TGTGCCACCAGTGACCCCCAGGGGGATGGGGGCTCCTACAATGAGCAGTTCTTC

clone_size: many
v_call: TRBV5-1
j_call: TRBJ2-7
d_call: -
cdr3_aa: CASSYKGPAYEQYF
cdr3_nt: TGCGCCAGCAGCTACAAAGGGCCGGCCTACGAGCAGTACTTC

clone_size: many
v_call: TRBV25-1
j_call: TRBJ2-1
d_call: -
cdr3_aa: CASRQGVEQFF
cdr3_nt: TGTGCCAGCAGGCAAGGAGTTGAGCAGTTCTTC

clone_size: many
v_call: TRBV6-1
j_call: TRBJ2-1
d_call: TRBD2
cdr3_aa: CASSGGLAGNNEQFF
cdr3_nt: TGTGCCAGCAGTGGAGGACTAGCGGGGAACAATGAGCAGTTCTTC

clone_size: many
v_call: TRBV5-1
j_call: TRBJ1-6
d_call: -
cdr3_aa: CASSLRTGGNSPLHF
cdr3_nt: TGCGCCAGCAGCTTGAGGACCGGGGGGAATTCACCCCTCCACTTT

clone_size: -
v_call: TRBV12-3/TRBV12-4
j_call: TRBJ2-3
d_call: TRBD1
cdr3_aa: CAVGQGVEDTQYF
cdr3_nt: TGTGCCGTTGGACAGGGGGTAGAAGATACGCAGTATTTT

clone_size: -
v_call: TRBV5-4
j_call: TRBJ2-2
d_call: -
cdr3_aa: CASSRLAGELFF
cdr3_nt: TGTGCCAGCAGCCGCTTGGCCGGGGAGCTGTTTTTT

clone_size: many
v_call: TRBV28
j_call: TRBJ2-7
d_call: TRBD2
cdr3_aa: CASIPQGLAGGSSYEQYF
cdr3_nt: TGTGCCAGCATTCCGCAGGGACTAGCGGGAGGGTCCTCCTACGAGCAGTACTTC

clone_size: many
v_call: TRBV20-1
j_call: TRBJ2-1
d_call: TRBD2
cdr3_aa: CSARGLADPNEQFF
cdr3_nt: TGCAGTGCTAGGGGGCTAGCGGATCCCAATGAGCAGTTCTTC

clone_size: many
v_call: TRBV7-8
j_call: TRBJ1-6
d_call: -
cdr3_aa: CASSSGTWNSPLHF
cdr3_nt: TGTGCCAGCAGCTCGGGGACATGGAATTCACCCCTCCACTTT

clone_size: many
v_call: TRBV10-2
j_call: TRBJ2-1
d_call: TRBD2
cdr3_aa: CASRSGGTYNEQFF
cdr3_nt: TGCGCCAGCAGGAGCGGGGGGACCTACAATGAGCAGTTCTTC

clone_size: many
v_call: TRBV12-3/TRBV12-4
j_call: TRBJ1-2
d_call: -
cdr3_aa: CASSSGLPNYGYTF
cdr3_nt: TGTGCCAGCAGTTCGGGCCTACCTAACTATGGCTACACCTTC

clone_size: many
v_call: TRBV10-3
j_call: TRBJ2-6
d_call: TRBD1
cdr3_aa: CAISESQGQGAPGANVLTF
cdr3_nt: TGTGCCATCAGTGAGTCGCAAGGACAGGGGGCGCCCGGGGCCAACGTCCTGACTTTC

clone_size: many
v_call: TRBV7-8
j_call: TRBJ1-3
d_call: -
cdr3_aa: CASSSRRGVSGNTIYF
cdr3_nt: TGTGCCAGCAGCTCTCGCCGGGGGGTCTCTGGAAACACCATATATTTT

clone_size: many
v_call: TRBV20-1
j_call: TRBJ1-2
d_call: TRBD1
cdr3_aa: CSARDRWDRGRDGYTF
cdr3_nt: TGCAGTGCTAGAGATCGTTGGGACAGGGGGCGCGATGGCTACACCTTC

clone_size: many
v_call: TRBV5-1
j_call: TRBJ2-7
d_call: -
cdr3_aa: CASTDKSYEQYF
cdr3_nt: TGCGCCAGCACGGACAAATCCTACGAGCAGTACTTC

clone_size: many
v_call: TRBV5-1
j_call: TRBJ2-7
d_call: TRBD1
cdr3_aa: CASSQNLPGQGAYEQYF
cdr3_nt: TGCGCCAGCAGCCAAAACCTCCCGGGACAGGGGGCCTACGAGCAGTACTTC

clone_size: medium-sized
v_call: TRBV20-1
j_call: TRBJ1-5
d_call: -
cdr3_aa: CSARSRGVYSNQPQHF
cdr3_nt: TGCAGTGCTAGGTCCAGGGGAGTTTATAGCAATCAGCCCCAGCATTTT

clone_size: many
v_call: TRBV19
j_call: TRBJ2-7
d_call: -
cdr3_aa: CASSEEVPYEQYF
cdr3_nt: TGTGCCAGTAGTGAGGAAGTTCCCTACGAGCAGTACTTC

clone_size: -
v_call: TRBV7-2
j_call: TRBJ2-2
d_call: TRBD2
cdr3_aa: CASSLGLAVNTGELFF
cdr3_nt: TGTGCCAGCAGCTTAGGACTAGCGGTCAACACCGGGGAGCTGTTTTTT

clone_size: many
v_call: TRBV9
j_call: TRBJ2-2
d_call: -
cdr3_aa: CASSVEIGGELFF
cdr3_nt: TGTGCCAGCAGCGTAGAGATAGGAGGGGAGCTGTTTTTT

clone_size: many
v_call: TRBV24-1
j_call: TRBJ2-1
d_call: TRBD2
cdr3_aa: CATSDLQFGRGGDEQFF
cdr3_nt: TGTGCCACCAGTGATTTGCAGTTTGGGCGGGGGGGAGATGAGCAGTTCTTC

clone_size: many
v_call: TRBV20-1
j_call: TRBJ2-5
d_call: -
cdr3_aa: CSARDRTPLETQYF
cdr3_nt: TGCAGTGCTAGAGATCGGACACCATTAGAGACCCAGTACTTC

clone_size: many
v_call: TRBV7-7
j_call: TRBJ2-5
d_call: -
cdr3_aa: CASSLDITTETQYF
cdr3_nt: TGTGCTAGCAGCTTAGATATTACCACGGAGACCCAGTACTTC